Listed here are 15 T cell receptor beta chains from one sample, sequenced in a study of radiotherapy plus CTLA-4 blockade in lung cancer. The repertoire was sequenced with immunoSEQ multiplex PCR; TCRdb's copy has only in-frame clones and lacks some. The data contain about 73,000 clones, around 86% of them seen just once; the ten biggest clones take up over 35%. The sequencing here drew on peripheral blood, taken from a patient treated with radiotherapy plus ipilimumab. These receptors originate from a human donor with non-small cell lung cancer that progressed on radiotherapy plus ipilimumab.

The chain couples TRBV5-6 to TRBJ1-2; D gene uncertain. This CDR3 region has 14 residues. Looked up from germline, CDR1 is SGHDT and CDR2 is YYEEEE. V was trimmed by 4 bases and J by 8 bases, leaving 18 bases between them. CDR3 protein: CASSPPPGEEGYTF. CDR3 bases: TGTGCCAGCAGCCCACCGCCGGGAGAGGAAGGCTACACCTTC.

The chain employs TRBV28 and TRBJ2-7, with D unresolved. This CDR3 spans 13 amino acids. The germline V and J ends were trimmed by 6 bases and 4 bases, with 13 bases remaining between them. The V gene's germline CDR1 is MDHEN and CDR2 SYDVKM. The CDR3: CASSLMGSYEQYF. For the CDR3, the DNA is TGTGCCAGCAGCCTCATGGGCAGTTACGAGCAGTACTTC.

The V call is TRBV10-2, the J call TRBJ2-7; D is perhaps TRBD1 (5 bases). The CDR3 sequence is 14 residues long. V was pared by 3 bases and J by 4 bases, with 13 bases between. Germline CDR1 WSHSY, CDR2 SAAADI. The CDR3 region is CASSDWGRGYEQYV. The CDR3 DNA reads TGCGCCAGCAGTGATTGGGGTAGGGGTTACGAGCAGTACGTC.

The genes are TRBV5-1 and TRBJ1-1, with TRBD1 as a possible D gene (6 bases). The V end lost 1 base, the J end lost 6 bases, and 13 bases lay between the germline ends. The CDR3 extends over 14 amino acids. Germline V gene sequence: CDR1 SGHRS, CDR2 YFSETQ. The CDR3 protein is CASSLWGQRAEAFF. CDR3 DNA: TGCGCCAGCAGCTTGTGGGGGCAGAGAGCTGAAGCTTTCTTT.

J is TRBJ2-1 and V is TRBV30; the D is unclear. Trimming shortened V by 4 bases and J by 0 bases, and 10 bases separated the two germline ends. CDR1 and CDR2 from the germline V gene are GTSNPN and SVGIG (reference sequence). The CDR3 is 14 residues long. Written as DNA, the CDR3 is TGTGCCTGGAATTCGGCGAGCTCCTACAATGAGCAGTTCTTC. Protein: CAWNSASSYNEQFF.

This clone was detected only a few times. The chain has TRBV19 and TRBJ1-5; 7 nucleotides line up with TRBD1. Germline V gene sequence: CDR1 LNHDA, CDR2 SQIVND (reference sequence). Trimming cost V 5 bases and J 0 bases; bases outside gene matches: 13. This CDR3 comprises 18 residues. The DNA of the CDR3 is TGTGCCAGTAGTCCCCTGGGACAGCGTTTGTATAGCAATCAGCCCCAGCATTTT. Translated, it gives CASSPLGQRLYSNQPQHF.

This chain connects TRBV2 to TRBJ1-5; D is unclear. The CDR3 is 13 residues long. The germline V gene has CDR1 SNHLY and CDR2 FYNNEI. The ends were cut back, 10 bases at V and 4 bases at J, with 14 bases in the middle. The DNA of the CDR3 is TGTGCCATCACGGATGAGCCGAATCAGCCCCAGCATTTT. Translation gives CAITDEPNQPQHF.

This chain uses TRBV11-2 with TRBJ2-7; D possibly corresponds to TRBD1 (6 bases). Germline-derived CDR1 and CDR2 are SGHAT and FQNNGV. Trimming pared 5 bases from V and 3 bases from J, leaving 11 bases between. CDR3 length equals 13 residues. The CDR3 nucleotides read TGTGCCAGCAGCAGTACGGACAGCTACGAGCAGTACTTC. Its translation is CASSSTDSYEQYF. Together with reference TRBV11-2 and TRBJ2-7, the CDR3 gives the full variable domain: EAGVAQSPRYKIIEKRQSVAFWCNPISGHATLYWYQQILGQGPKLLIQFQNNGVVDDSQLPKDRFSAERLKGVDSTLKIQPAKLEDSAVYLCASSSTDSYEQYFGPGTRLTVT.

This chain connects TRBV11-3 to TRBJ2-2; the D is unclear. The germline V gene encodes CDR1 SGHNT and CDR2 YENEEA. V shed 0 bases and J shed 1 base, with 3 bases lying between them. There are 14 residues in the CDR3. The CDR3: CASSLDRNTGELFF. The CDR3, as DNA: TGTGCCAGCAGCTTAGACAGGAACACCGGGGAGCTGTTTTTT.

The V call is TRBV28, the J call TRBJ2-3; D not certain. The CDR3 has 14 residues. V was clipped by 3 bases and J by 1 base, with 8 bases between them. The V gene's germline CDR1 is MDHEN and CDR2 SYDVKM. CDR3 coding DNA: TGTGCCAGCAGTTTGGTACAGCGCACAGATACGCAGTATTTT. Translating gives CASSLVQRTDTQYF.

The sample holds one count of this clone. At one end, the junction sequence differs from germline, possibly due to a read error. The chain joins TRBV12-5 to TRBJ1-2; D may be TRBD1 (6 bases). CDR1 LGHNT and CDR2 FRNRAP come from the germline V gene. The CDR3 runs 12 residues. The CDR3 coding sequence is TGTGCTAGTGGTTCCACGGGGGCCGCTACGGACTTC. Its protein product is CASGSTGAATDF.

V gene TRBV30 combines with J gene TRBJ2-2, with D perhaps assigned TRBD1 or TRBD2 (5 bases each). V was pared by 3 bases and J by 6 bases, with 17 bases between. Germline V gene data show CDR1 as GTSNPN and CDR2 as SVGIG (reference sequence). The CDR3 runs to 15 residues. The CDR3 nucleotides read TGTGCCTGGAGGGAGGTATCCAGGGTGGCCGGGGAGCTGTTTTTT. Translating gives CAWREVSRVAGELFF.

V and J are TRBV5-4 and TRBJ2-7, with D uncertain. The CDR3 runs to 12 residues. Trimming left V 2 bases short and J 6 bases short, with 9 bases between. From germline, CDR1 is SGHNT and CDR2 YYREEE (reference sequence). Here the CDR3 DNA reads TGTGCCAGCAGCTTTTCGGCCGGCGAGCAGTACTTC. Protein sequence: CASSFSAGEQYF.

The CDR3 nucleotides are TGTGCCAGCAGTTTGACGGGACAAGACACCGGGGAGCTGTTTTTT. Its translation: CASSLTGQDTGELFF. The chain uses TRBV27 and TRBJ2-2, with D perhaps matching TRBD1 (6 bases). This CDR3 spans 15 amino acids. Germline-derived CDR1 and CDR2 are MNHEY and SMNVEV (reference sequence). V shed 3 bases and J shed 3 bases, with 11 bases lying between them.

The genes are TRBV11-2 and TRBJ2-7; D not certain. Germline V gives CDR1 SGHAT, CDR2 FQNNGV. V gave up 1 base and J gave up 3 bases, with 10 bases separating them. CDR3 length equals 14 residues. The CDR3, as DNA: TGTGCCAGCAGCTTAGGGGGTGCTGACTACGAGCAGTACTTC. This translates into CASSLGGADYEQYF. Filled out from reference TRBV11-2 and TRBJ2-7, the complete variable domain reads EAGVAQSPRYKIIEKRQSVAFWCNPISGHATLYWYQQILGQGPKLLIQFQNNGVVDDSQLPKDRFSAERLKGVDSTLKIQPAKLEDSAVYLCASSLGGADYEQYFGPGTRLTVT.